This T cell receptor (beta chain) was captured by sequencing in a study of blood T cell repertoires in COVID-19. Study-wide context: Samples representing acute and convalescent COVID-19 were sourced from the United States, Italy and Spain. Nucleic acid was either cDNA or gDNA, and it came from T cells, B-cell-depleted T cells, or PBMCs.

Authors' methods: By means of reference gene primer amplification, nucleated cell counts were estimated. Profiled with immunoSEQ multiplex PCR; TCRdb holds only in-frame clones, not every one. The D gene and trimming were derived from the DNA, and the V and J assignments and clone size from that table. This sample has some 120,000 clones; roughly nine tenths occur once, and the top ten carry roughly 4.8%. Patients from Seattle were sampled longitudinally, starting during active infection. The CDR3 totals 13 residues. The germline CDR1 and CDR2 sequences are SGHNT and YENEEA. Trimming at V came to 3 bases and at J to 5 bases, leaving 0 bases not matched to a gene.

The sample was peripheral blood. The source of this sequence is a man aged 60 to 69 with COVID-19, enrolled during active disease. V gene TRBV11-3 combines with J gene TRBJ1-1; TRBD1 matches 10 bases. CDR3: CASSLGQGTEAFF. CDR3 in DNA: TGTGCCAGCAGCTTGGGACAGGGGACTGAAGCTTTCTTT.